These 30 T cell receptor beta chains share one sample of origin, sequenced in a study of blood T cell repertoires in COVID-19. The protocol was immunoSEQ multiplex PCR, while the TCRdb copy is restricted to in-frame clones and leaves out a portion. The sample has some 310,000 clones, roughly 87% seen once. The sample was peripheral blood. These receptors originate from a man over 45 with active or convalescent COVID-19.

Only a few counts were recorded for this clone. The chain uses TRBV6-5 and TRBJ1-6; tentatively, D is TRBD1 (6 bases). The germline V gene encodes CDR1 MNHEY and CDR2 SVGAGI. This CDR3 has 14 residues. Trimming pared 6 bases from V and 8 bases from J, leaving 14 bases between. The DNA for the CDR3 is TGTGCCAGCAGAGAGAACAGGGAAGATTCACCCCTCCACTTT. Encoded protein: CASRENREDSPLHF.

The CDR3 loop is CASSLTAFRVPYEQYF. The CDR3 coding sequence is TGTGCCAGTAGCCTAACTGCCTTCAGGGTCCCCTACGAGCAGTACTTC. The chain combines TRBV19 with TRBJ2-7; maybe TRBD1 (5 bases). V shed 6 bases and J shed 2 bases, with 20 bases lying between them. CDR1 and CDR2 (germline): LNHDA, SQIVND (reference sequence). This CDR3 contains 16 residues.

This clone was counted a single time. The chain uses TRBV9 and TRBJ2-1, with a weak D call TRBD1 (5 bases). Germline CDR1 and CDR2: SGDLS and YYNGEE. Trimming took 4 bases from V and 6 from J, leaving 14 bases between them. The CDR3 extends over 14 amino acids. This CDR3 is CASSWQGLGNEQFF. The CDR3 DNA sequence: TGTGCCAGCAGCTGGCAGGGTTTAGGCAATGAGCAGTTCTTC.

This sequence joins TRBV6-1 and TRBJ2-7; D unresolved. The germline gives CDR1 MNHNS, CDR2 SASEGT. This CDR3 is built from 14 residues. Trimming left V 0 bases short and J 1 base short, with 7 bases between. CDR3 sequence reads: CASSEAAGSYEQYF. The CDR3 DNA is TGTGCCAGCAGTGAAGCAGCCGGGTCCTACGAGCAGTACTTC.

In this sample, this clone turned up once. The CDR3 DNA reads as TGCGCCAGCAGCCGCTTGGACGGACAATACCAAGAGACCCAGTACTTC. Translated: CASSRLDGQYQETQYF. This chain uses TRBV4-3 with TRBJ2-5, with D tentatively TRBD1 (5 bases). Germline V gene data show CDR1 as LGHNA and CDR2 as YSLEER. The CDR3 runs to 16 residues. The ends were cut back, 4 bases at V and 0 bases at J, with 15 bases in the middle.

The chain carries TRBV7-9 and TRBJ1-4; 8 bases agree with TRBD1. The trim removed 5 bases at V and 7 bases at J, leaving 9 bases unmatched. CDR3 size: 15 residues. Germline V lookup: CDR1 SEHNR, CDR2 FQNEAQ (reference sequence). Written as DNA, the CDR3 is TGTGCCAGCAGCCCCGACAGGGGTGCTGGTGAAAAACTGTTTTTT. Amino acids: CASSPDRGAGEKLFF.

DNA for the CDR3: TGTGCCAGCAGCTTAGTTGCGTACGAGCAGTACTTC. Its protein is CASSLVAYEQYF. The rearrangement joins TRBV7-2 to TRBJ2-7, with no clear D. Germline V lookup: CDR1 SGHTA, CDR2 FQGNSA. V was shortened by 1 base and J by 4 bases, with 5 bases between the two germline ends. The CDR3 runs 12 residues.

The chain links TRBV9 to TRBJ1-1, with 8 bases lining up with TRBD1. Germline V CDR1 and CDR2: SGDLS, YYNGEE. The CDR3 spans 14 residues. With V trimmed by 3 bases and J by 2 bases, 3 bases remained unmatched. CDR3 protein: CASSGSGGNTEAFF. The CDR3 DNA reads TGTGCCAGCAGCGGATCAGGGGGCAACACTGAAGCTTTCTTT. Drawing the rest from reference TRBV9 and TRBJ1-1, the complete variable domain is DSGVTQTPKHLITATGQRVTLRCSPRSGDLSVYWYQQSLDQGLQFLIQYYNGEERAKGNILERFSAQQFPDLHSELNLSSLELGDSALYFCASSGSGGNTEAFFGQGTRLTVV.

V is TRBV28 and J is TRBJ2-5, with 13 bases lining up with TRBD2. The trim removed 5 bases at V and 2 bases at J, leaving 2 bases unmatched. The germline V gene has CDR1 MDHEN and CDR2 SYDVKM. This CDR3 spans 15 amino acids. The DNA for the CDR3 is TGTGCCAGCAGTACTAGCGGGGGGGCTCAAGAGACCCAGTACTTC. This codes for CASSTSGGAQETQYF. The whole variable domain, filled in from reference TRBV28 and TRBJ2-5, reads DVKVTQSSRYLVKRTGEKVFLECVQDMDHENMFWYRQDPGLGLRLIYFSYDVKMKEKGDIPEGYSVSREKKERFSLILESASTNQTSMYLCASSTSGGAQETQYFGPGTRLLVL.

The chain combines TRBV10-1 with TRBJ2-7, with D possibly TRBD2 on 5 matching bases. This CDR3 spans 15 amino acids. The ends were cut back, 0 bases at V and 2 bases at J, with 11 bases in the middle. Looked up from germline, CDR1 is WNHNN and CDR2 is SYGVQD (reference sequence). CDR3 loop: CASSESPAEAYEQYF. The CDR3 DNA reads TGCGCCAGCAGTGAGTCGCCAGCGGAGGCCTACGAGCAGTACTTC.

The CDR3 DNA reads TGTGCCAGCAGTTTAATGTCCGGGACAGGGACGAGGGAGCAGTTCTTC. It codes for CASSLMSGTGTREQFF. The chain employs TRBV28 and TRBJ2-1; 9 bases are shared with TRBD1. With V trimmed by 2 bases and J by 10 bases, 12 bases remained unmatched. The CDR3 runs 16 residues. CDR1 MDHEN and CDR2 SYDVKM come from the germline V gene. The whole variable domain, filled in from reference TRBV28 and TRBJ2-1, reads DVKVTQSSRYLVKRTGEKVFLECVQDMDHENMFWYRQDPGLGLRLIYFSYDVKMKEKGDIPEGYSVSREKKERFSLILESASTNQTSMYLCASSLMSGTGTREQFFGPGTRLTVL.

The chain is built from TRBV2 and TRBJ2-7; TRBD1 aligns across 7 bases. This CDR3 is built from 14 residues. CDR1 and CDR2 from the germline V gene are SNHLY and FYNNEI. Trimming took 3 bases from V and 4 from J; bases not matched to a gene: 6. The CDR3 loop reads CASSDRTGRYEQYF. The CDR3 region has the DNA TGTGCCAGCAGTGATAGGACAGGAAGGTACGAGCAGTACTTC.

The chain recombines TRBV3-1 (or the pseudogene TRBV3-2) with TRBJ1-4; D is unclear. V dropped 3 bases and J dropped 8 bases, with 16 bases sitting between them. The CDR3 runs to 15 residues. CDR1 is LGHDT and CDR2 is YNNKEL in the germline V gene (reference sequence). Here the CDR3 reads CASSQRSSSGEKLFF. The CDR3 nucleotides are TGTGCCAGCAGCCAGAGGAGCTCCAGCGGAGAAAAACTGTTTTTT.

The CDR3 DNA sequence: TGTGCCAGCAGCGAAGACAGGTCCTACGAGCAGTACTTC. Its protein product is CASSEDRSYEQYF. This rearrangement joins TRBV7-2 to TRBJ2-7, with D possibly TRBD1 on 6 matching bases. CDR1 is SGHTA and CDR2 is FQGNSA in the germline V gene. The V and J ends lost 5 bases and 1 base respectively, with 9 bases between them. The CDR3 has 13 residues.

The V call is TRBV6-5, the J call TRBJ1-2, with D tentatively TRBD1 (5 bases). CDR1 and CDR2 (germline): MNHEY, SVGAGI. Trimming pared 0 bases from V and 3 bases from J, leaving 11 bases between. This CDR3 is 15 amino acids long. This chain's CDR3 is CASSYSGGGDYGYTF. DNA for the CDR3: TGTGCCAGCAGTTACTCGGGGGGAGGAGACTATGGCTACACCTTC.

The chain employs TRBV2 and TRBJ1-5, with 7 bases that match TRBD1. V shed 9 bases, J shed 7 bases, and the junction held 9 bases outside the gene matches. This CDR3 region has 13 residues. Germline CDR1 reads SNHLY; CDR2 reads FYNNEI. The CDR3 loop is CASAIQGDQPQHF. CDR3 nucleotides: TGTGCCAGTGCTATTCAGGGGGACCAGCCCCAGCATTTT.

The chain employs TRBV5-4 and TRBJ2-1; 10 bases are shared with TRBD2. CDR1 is SGHNT, CDR2 YYREEE, per germline (reference sequence). The CDR3 consists of 16 residues. With 0 bases clipped from V and 9 bases from J, the junction kept 9 bases outside the gene matches. CDR3 nucleotide sequence: TGTGCCAGCAGCTTGGGGGCTAGCGGGAGTCTAATTGAGCAGTTCTTC. This codes for CASSLGASGSLIEQFF.

The V call is TRBV7-2, the J call TRBJ2-1, with D possibly TRBD2 on 6 matching bases. Germline V gives CDR1 SGHTA, CDR2 FQGNSA. This CDR3 is 13 amino acids long. Trimming pared 4 bases from V and 10 bases from J, leaving 14 bases between. The CDR3 sequence: CASSSGDGREQFF. CDR3 DNA: TGTGCCAGCAGCTCGGGGGACGGAAGGGAGCAGTTCTTC.

The CDR3 reads CASRPQGSTDTQYF. CDR3 in DNA: TGCGCCAGCAGACCGCAGGGGAGTACAGATACGCAGTATTTT. This chain connects TRBV5-1 to TRBJ2-3; perhaps TRBD1 as D (6 bases). Germline CDR1 and CDR2: SGHRS and YFSETQ. The V and J ends lost 5 bases and 3 bases respectively, with 13 bases between them. The CDR3 is made up of 14 amino acids.

This chain uses TRBV6-5 with TRBJ2-2; 9 nucleotides match TRBD1. Germline V gene lookup returns CDR1 MNHEY and CDR2 SVGAGI. The CDR3 has 14 residues. Losses at the gene ends were 5 bases for V and 5 bases for J; bases not matched to a gene: 3. This CDR3 is CASSTGQGTGELFF. DNA of the CDR3: TGTGCCAGCAGTACCGGACAGGGGACCGGGGAGCTGTTTTTT.

The V and J genes are TRBV2 and TRBJ2-1; 8 positions match TRBD2. Germline V gene data show CDR1 as SNHLY and CDR2 as FYNNEI. Unmatched junction bases numbered 5, after V lost 7 bases and J lost 3 bases. This CDR3 spans 14 amino acids. The CDR3 nucleotides read TGTGCCAGCACCACTAGCGGACTCTACAATGAGCAGTTCTTC. Its translation: CASTTSGLYNEQFF. The full variable domain, in which reference TRBV2 and TRBJ2-1 provide the parts outside the CDR3, is EPEVTQTPSHQVTQMGQEVILRCVPISNHLYFYWYRQILGQKVEFLVSFYNNEISEKSEIFDDQFSVERPDGSNFTLKIRSTKLEDSAMYFCASTTSGLYNEQFFGPGTRLTVL.

The J gene is TRBJ1-2, the V gene TRBV29-1; a weak D match, TRBD1 (5 bases). The CDR3 runs to 15 residues. Trimming left V 3 bases short and J 5 bases short, with 19 bases between. CDR1 is SQVTM, CDR2 ANQGSEA, per germline. The CDR3 protein is CSVDQGAQPPYGYTF. The CDR3 coding sequence is TGCAGCGTTGATCAGGGCGCCCAGCCCCCTTATGGCTACACCTTC.

The V gene is TRBV4-2, the J gene TRBJ1-4, with D possibly matching TRBD1 (5 bases). The V end lost 0 bases, the J end lost 6 bases, and 11 bases lay between the germline ends. Germline assignment: CDR1 LGHNA and CDR2 YNFKEQ. The CDR3 is made up of 15 amino acids. CDR3 residues: CASSQERGNYEKLFF. The CDR3, as DNA: TGTGCCAGCAGCCAAGAAAGGGGAAATTATGAAAAACTGTTTTTT.

The chain uses TRBV28 and TRBJ1-2; D is unresolved. The CDR3 sequence is 13 residues long. Trimming stripped 6 bases from V and 7 bases from J, with 15 bases between. The germline CDR1 and CDR2 sequences are MDHEN and SYDVKM. CDR3 DNA sequence: TGTGCCAGCAGAGAGGGTTTAACGGTTGGCTACACCTTC. Encoded protein: CASREGLTVGYTF.

V usage is TRBV5-1 and J usage is TRBJ2-5, with 8 bases lining up with TRBD1. The V and J ends lost 0 bases and 2 bases, in that order; junction bases with no gene match: 12. CDR1 and CDR2 from the germline V gene are SGHRS and YFSETQ. This CDR3 has 18 amino acids. This CDR3 reads CASSLDGQGTRGQETQYF. CDR3 DNA: TGCGCCAGCAGCTTGGACGGACAGGGAACGAGGGGGCAAGAGACCCAGTACTTC.

The CDR3 region has the DNA TGCGCCAGCAGCTTGGGAGGGGGTTACAATGAGCAGTTCTTC. As protein: CASSLGGGYNEQFF. This rearrangement joins TRBV5-1 to TRBJ2-1; D may be TRBD1 (6 bases). Germline V gene lookup returns CDR1 SGHRS and CDR2 YFSETQ. The CDR3 loop spans 14 amino acids. V lost 0 bases and J 4 bases, leaving 8 bases between the germline ends.

This clone was counted a few times. The gene calls are TRBV7-9 and TRBJ2-2; 9 bases align to TRBD2. Germline V gene lookup returns CDR1 SEHNR and CDR2 FQNEAQ (reference sequence). The trim removed 2 bases at V and 3 bases at J, leaving 4 bases unmatched. The CDR3 totals 16 residues. The DNA of the CDR3 is TGTGCCAGCAGCTTACCTAGCGGGGCGTACACCGGGGAGCTGTTTTTT. It specifies CASSLPSGAYTGELFF.

The chain links TRBV14 to TRBJ2-3; tentative D call: TRBD2 (5 bases). The V and J ends lost 0 bases and 0 bases respectively, with 25 bases between them. The CDR3 is made up of 21 amino acids. The germline CDR1 and CDR2 sequences are SGHDN and FVKESK. CDR3 DNA sequence: TGTGCCAGCAGCCAAGATTCCCTCGTTGGGTGGAGCGGCCCCAGCACAGATACGCAGTATTTT. Its protein is CASSQDSLVGWSGPSTDTQYF.

V and J are TRBV10-3 and TRBJ1-1; 7 positions match TRBD1. The CDR3 is 11 residues long. Looked up from germline, CDR1 is ENHRY and CDR2 is SYGVKD. The trim removed 6 bases at V and 8 bases at J, leaving 3 bases unmatched. The CDR3 region has the DNA TGTGCCATCAGAACAGGGGACGAAGCTTTCTTT. Protein sequence: CAIRTGDEAFF.

This clone has just one count. The rearrangement uses TRBV19 and TRBJ2-1; TRBD2 matches 13 bases. Unmatched junction bases numbered 5, after V lost 6 bases and J lost 9 bases. The CDR3 has 14 residues. Germline values: CDR1 LNHDA, CDR2 SQIVND (reference sequence). The CDR3 loop reads CASRWTSGSSEQFF. The CDR3 DNA sequence: TGTGCCAGTAGATGGACTAGCGGGAGCTCTGAGCAGTTCTTC.